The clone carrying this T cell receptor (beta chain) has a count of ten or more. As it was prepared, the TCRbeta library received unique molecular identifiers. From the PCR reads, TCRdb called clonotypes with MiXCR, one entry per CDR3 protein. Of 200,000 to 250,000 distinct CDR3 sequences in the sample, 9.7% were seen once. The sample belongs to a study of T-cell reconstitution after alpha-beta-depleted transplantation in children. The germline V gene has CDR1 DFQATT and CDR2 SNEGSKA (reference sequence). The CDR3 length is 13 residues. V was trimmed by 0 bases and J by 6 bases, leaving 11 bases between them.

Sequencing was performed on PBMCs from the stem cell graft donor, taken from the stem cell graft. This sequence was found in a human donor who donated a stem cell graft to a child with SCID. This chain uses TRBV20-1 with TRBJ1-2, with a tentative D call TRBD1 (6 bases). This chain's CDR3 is CSARDWAGDGYTF. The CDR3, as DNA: TGCAGTGCTAGAGATTGGGCAGGGGATGGCTACACCTTC.